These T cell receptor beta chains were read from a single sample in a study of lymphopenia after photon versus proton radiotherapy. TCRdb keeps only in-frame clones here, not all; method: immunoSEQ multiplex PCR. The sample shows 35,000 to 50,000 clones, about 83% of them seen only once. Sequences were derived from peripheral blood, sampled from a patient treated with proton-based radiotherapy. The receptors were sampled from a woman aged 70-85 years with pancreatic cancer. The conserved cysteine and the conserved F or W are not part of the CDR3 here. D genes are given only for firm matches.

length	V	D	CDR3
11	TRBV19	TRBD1	ASRHTGEETQY
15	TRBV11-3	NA	ASSLDRAGLGTGELF
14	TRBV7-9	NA	ASSLMNLVSNEKLF
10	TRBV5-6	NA	ASSLEDYGYT
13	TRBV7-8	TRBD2	ASSYTSGGSYEQY
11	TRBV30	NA	AWSVLRCYEQY
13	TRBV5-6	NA	ASSLVELRASEQF
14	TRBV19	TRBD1	ASSRTGLMNTGELF
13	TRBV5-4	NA	ASSLGSGHTDTQY
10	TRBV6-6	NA	ASSYPDNEQF
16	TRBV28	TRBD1	ATRASGSGTGFGQPQH
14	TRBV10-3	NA	AISGSGTNSNQPQH
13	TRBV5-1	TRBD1	ASSIDTPGQNVAF
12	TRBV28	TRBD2	ASSGTSFSYEQY
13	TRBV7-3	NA	ASSPTSPNTGELF
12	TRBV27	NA	ASSLRGDPDTQY
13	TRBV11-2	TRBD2	ASSPSSGLTGELF
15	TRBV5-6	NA	ASSLLGRSSYNSPLH
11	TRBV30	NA	AWSVESNQPQH
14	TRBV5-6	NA	ASTTPLQGPNTEAF
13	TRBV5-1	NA	ASSSMGRDQETQY
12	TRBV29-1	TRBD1	SVARDSSFNEQF
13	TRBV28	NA	ASSSFWGDPYEQY
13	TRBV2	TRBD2	ASSGTSGTTGELF
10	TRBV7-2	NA	ASTLTRGEQF
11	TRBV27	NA	ASILPRDTEAF
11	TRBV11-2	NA	ASSLGYGNTIY
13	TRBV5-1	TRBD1	ASRRGPREQETQY
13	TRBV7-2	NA	ASSPGDSSGNTIY
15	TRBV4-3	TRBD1	ASSQDPAGQKFYGYT
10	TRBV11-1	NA	ASSGRDYEQY
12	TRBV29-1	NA	SVEAPGPRGEQF
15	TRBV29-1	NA	SVEEWWTDSRGYEQY
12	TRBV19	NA	ASNLGRTTGELF
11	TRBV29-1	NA	SVDPTGTDTQY
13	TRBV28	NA	ASSLPLANQDTQY
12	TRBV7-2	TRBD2	ASSWGLAANEQF
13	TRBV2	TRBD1	ASSERQGATGELF
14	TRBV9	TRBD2	ASSFTSGRAQETQY
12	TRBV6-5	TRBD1	ASTERTGENGYT
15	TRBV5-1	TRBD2	ASSLDGLAGMADTQY
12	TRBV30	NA	AWTSPHSNQPQH
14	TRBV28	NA	ASSLGAHGQLYEQY
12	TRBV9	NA	ASSAHGMVNEQF
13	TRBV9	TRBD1	ASSVTGEGGQPQH
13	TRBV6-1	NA	ASSVRGWGNQPQH
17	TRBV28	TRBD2	ASSALGTSGRAGFGELF
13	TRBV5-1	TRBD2	ASSIGTSGTYEQY
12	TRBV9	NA	ASSVETFTDTQY
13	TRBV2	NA	ASTREGRNTGELF
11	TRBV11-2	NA	ASSLEFTDTQY
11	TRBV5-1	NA	ASSLTQGSPLH
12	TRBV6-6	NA	ASSYSSRGYEQY
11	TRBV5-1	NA	ASSWGGGGEQY
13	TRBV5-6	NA	ASSLGGWRAYEQY
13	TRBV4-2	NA	ASSHHGGSYNEQF